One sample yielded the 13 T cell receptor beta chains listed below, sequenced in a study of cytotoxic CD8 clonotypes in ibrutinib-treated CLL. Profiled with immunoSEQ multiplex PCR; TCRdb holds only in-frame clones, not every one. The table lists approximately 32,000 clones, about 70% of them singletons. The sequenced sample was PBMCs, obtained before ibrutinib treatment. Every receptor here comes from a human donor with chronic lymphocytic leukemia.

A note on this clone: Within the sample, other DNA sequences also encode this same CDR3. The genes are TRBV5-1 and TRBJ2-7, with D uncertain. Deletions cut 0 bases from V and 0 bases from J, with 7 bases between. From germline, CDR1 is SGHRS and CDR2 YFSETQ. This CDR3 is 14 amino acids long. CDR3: CASSLEGSSYEQYF. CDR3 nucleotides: TGCGCCAGCAGCTTGGAGGGCAGCTCCTACGAGCAGTACTTC.

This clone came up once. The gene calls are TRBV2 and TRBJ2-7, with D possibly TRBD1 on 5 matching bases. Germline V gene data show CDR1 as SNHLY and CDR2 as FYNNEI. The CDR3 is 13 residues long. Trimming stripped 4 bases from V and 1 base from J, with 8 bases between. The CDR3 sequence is CASSGDSSYEQYF. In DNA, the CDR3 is TGTGCCAGCAGTGGTGACAGTTCCTACGAGCAGTACTTC.

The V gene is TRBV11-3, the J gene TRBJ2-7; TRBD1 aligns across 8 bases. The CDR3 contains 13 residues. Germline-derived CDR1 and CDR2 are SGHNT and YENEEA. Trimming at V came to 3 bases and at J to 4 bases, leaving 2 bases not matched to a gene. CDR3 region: CASSLTGDYEQYF. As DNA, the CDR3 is TGTGCCAGCAGCTTGACAGGGGATTACGAGCAGTACTTC.

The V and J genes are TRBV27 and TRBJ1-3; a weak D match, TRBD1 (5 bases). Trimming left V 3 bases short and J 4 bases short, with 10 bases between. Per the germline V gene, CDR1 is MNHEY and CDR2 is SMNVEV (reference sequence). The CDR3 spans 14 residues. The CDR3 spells CASSFRGVGNTIYF. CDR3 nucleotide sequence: TGTGCCAGCAGTTTCCGAGGGGTCGGAAACACCATATATTTT.

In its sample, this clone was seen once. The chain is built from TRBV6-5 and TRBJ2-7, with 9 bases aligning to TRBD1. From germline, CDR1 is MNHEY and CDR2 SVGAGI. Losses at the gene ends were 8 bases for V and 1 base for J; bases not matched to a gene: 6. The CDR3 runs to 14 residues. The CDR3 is CASSGTGQSYEQYF. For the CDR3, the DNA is TGTGCCAGCTCGGGGACAGGGCAATCCTACGAGCAGTACTTC.

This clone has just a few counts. CDR3 in DNA: TGTGCCTGGAGAATTGGAGGGGCAGGTCCTAACTATGGCTACACCTTC. It yields the protein CAWRIGGAGPNYGYTF. The chain recombines TRBV30 with TRBJ1-2, with D possibly being TRBD1 (5 bases). V shed 3 bases and J shed 0 bases, with 17 bases lying between them. The CDR3 has 16 amino acids. Looked up from germline, CDR1 is GTSNPN and CDR2 is SVGIG (reference sequence).

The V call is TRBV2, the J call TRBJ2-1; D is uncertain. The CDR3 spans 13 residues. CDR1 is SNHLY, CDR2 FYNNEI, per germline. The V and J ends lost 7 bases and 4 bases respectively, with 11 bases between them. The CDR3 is CASKFSTYNEQFF. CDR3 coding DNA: TGTGCCAGCAAATTTTCTACTTACAATGAGCAGTTCTTC.

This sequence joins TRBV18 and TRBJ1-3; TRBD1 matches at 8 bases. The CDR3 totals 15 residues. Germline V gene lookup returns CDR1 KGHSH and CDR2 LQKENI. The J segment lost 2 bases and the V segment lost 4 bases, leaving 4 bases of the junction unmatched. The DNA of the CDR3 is TGTGCCAGCTCACATACCAGGGGGCCTGGAAACACCATATATTTT. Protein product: CASSHTRGPGNTIYF.

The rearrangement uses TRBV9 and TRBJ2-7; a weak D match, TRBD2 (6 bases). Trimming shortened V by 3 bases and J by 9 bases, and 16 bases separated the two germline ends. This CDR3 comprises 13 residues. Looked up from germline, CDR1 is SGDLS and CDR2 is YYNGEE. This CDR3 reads CASSAGTGKVQYF. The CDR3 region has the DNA TGTGCCAGCAGCGCCGGGACTGGAAAAGTGCAGTACTTC.

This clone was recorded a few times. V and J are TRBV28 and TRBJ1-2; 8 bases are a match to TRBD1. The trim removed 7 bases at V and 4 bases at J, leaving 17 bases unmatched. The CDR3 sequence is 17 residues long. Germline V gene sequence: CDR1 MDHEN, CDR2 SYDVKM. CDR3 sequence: CASNTQSPGGAGYGYTF. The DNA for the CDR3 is TGTGCCAGCAATACGCAAAGCCCAGGGGGCGCGGGCTATGGCTACACCTTC.

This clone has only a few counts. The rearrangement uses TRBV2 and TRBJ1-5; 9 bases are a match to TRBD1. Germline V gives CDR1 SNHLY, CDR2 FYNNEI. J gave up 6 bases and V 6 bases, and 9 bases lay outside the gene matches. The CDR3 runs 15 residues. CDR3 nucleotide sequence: TGTGCCAGCAGGGTGGACAGGGGTAGAGGTCAGCCCCAGCATTTT. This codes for CASRVDRGRGQPQHF.

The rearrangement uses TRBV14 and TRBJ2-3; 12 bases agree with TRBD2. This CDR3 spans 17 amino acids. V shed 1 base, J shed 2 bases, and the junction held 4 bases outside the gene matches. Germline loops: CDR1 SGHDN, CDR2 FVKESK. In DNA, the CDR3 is TGTGCCAGCAGCCAAGCAACTAGCGGGGGGCACACAGATACGCAGTATTTT. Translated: CASSQATSGGHTDTQYF.

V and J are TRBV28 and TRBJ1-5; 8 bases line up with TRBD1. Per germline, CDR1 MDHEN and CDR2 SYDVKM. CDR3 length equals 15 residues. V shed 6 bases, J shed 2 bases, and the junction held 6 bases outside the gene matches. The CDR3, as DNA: TGTGCCAGCAGCCCGTCGGACAGGGGCAATCAGCCCCAGCATTTT. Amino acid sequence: CASSPSDRGNQPQHF.